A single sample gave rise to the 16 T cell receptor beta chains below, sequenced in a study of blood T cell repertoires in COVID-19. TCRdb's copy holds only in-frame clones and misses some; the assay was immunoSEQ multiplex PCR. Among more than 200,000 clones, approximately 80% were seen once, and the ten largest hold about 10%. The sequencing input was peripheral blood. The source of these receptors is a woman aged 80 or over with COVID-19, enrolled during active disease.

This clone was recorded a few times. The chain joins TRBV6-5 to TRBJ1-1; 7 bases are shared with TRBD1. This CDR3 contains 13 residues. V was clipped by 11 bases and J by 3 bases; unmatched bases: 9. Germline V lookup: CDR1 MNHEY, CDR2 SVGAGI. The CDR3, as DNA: TGTGCCCCTCGGGCAGGGGGATACACTGAAGCTTTCTTT. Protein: CAPRAGGYTEAFF.

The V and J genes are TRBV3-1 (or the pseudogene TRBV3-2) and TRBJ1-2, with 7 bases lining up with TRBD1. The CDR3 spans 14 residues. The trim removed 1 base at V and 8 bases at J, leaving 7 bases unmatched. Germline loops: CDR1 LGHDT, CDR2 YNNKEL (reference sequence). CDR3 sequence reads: CASSQGQGGMGYTF. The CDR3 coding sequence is TGTGCCAGCAGCCAAGGCCAGGGGGGTATGGGCTACACCTTC.

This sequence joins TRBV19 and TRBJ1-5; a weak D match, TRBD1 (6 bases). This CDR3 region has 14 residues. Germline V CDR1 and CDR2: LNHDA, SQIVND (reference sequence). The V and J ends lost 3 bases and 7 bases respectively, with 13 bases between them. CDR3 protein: CASSMGRGHQPQHF. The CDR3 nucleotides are TGTGCCAGTAGTATGGGGCGGGGGCACCAGCCCCAGCATTTT.

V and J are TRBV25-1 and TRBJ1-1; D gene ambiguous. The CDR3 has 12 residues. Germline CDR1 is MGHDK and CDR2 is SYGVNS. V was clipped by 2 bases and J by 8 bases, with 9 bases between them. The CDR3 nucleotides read TGTGCCAGCAGTGAAAAGTTTAGAGAAGCTTTCTTT. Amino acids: CASSEKFREAFF.

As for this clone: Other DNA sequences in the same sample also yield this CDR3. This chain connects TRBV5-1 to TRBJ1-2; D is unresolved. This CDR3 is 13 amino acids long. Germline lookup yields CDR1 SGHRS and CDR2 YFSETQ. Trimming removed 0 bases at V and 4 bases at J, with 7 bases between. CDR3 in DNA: TGCGCCAGCAGCTTGGAACGGGGCTATGGCTACACCTTC. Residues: CASSLERGYGYTF.

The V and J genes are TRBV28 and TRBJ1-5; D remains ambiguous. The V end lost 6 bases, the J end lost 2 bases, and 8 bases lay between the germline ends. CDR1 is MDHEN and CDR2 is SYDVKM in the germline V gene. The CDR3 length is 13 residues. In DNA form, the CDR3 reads TGTGCCAGCAGCCCCCCAGGCAATCAGCCCCAGCATTTT. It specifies CASSPPGNQPQHF.

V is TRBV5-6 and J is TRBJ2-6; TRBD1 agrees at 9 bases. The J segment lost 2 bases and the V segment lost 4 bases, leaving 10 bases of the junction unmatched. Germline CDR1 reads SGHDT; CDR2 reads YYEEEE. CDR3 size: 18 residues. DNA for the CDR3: TGTGCCAGCAGCCTTTCCGGGACAGGGTATCCTGGGGCCAACGTCCTGACTTTC. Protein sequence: CASSLSGTGYPGANVLTF.

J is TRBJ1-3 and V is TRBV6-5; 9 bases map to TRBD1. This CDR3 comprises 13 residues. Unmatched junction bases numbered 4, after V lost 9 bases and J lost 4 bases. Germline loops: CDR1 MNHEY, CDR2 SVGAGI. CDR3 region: CASRQGVGNTIYF. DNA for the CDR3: TGTGCCAGTCGACAGGGGGTGGGAAACACCATATATTTT.

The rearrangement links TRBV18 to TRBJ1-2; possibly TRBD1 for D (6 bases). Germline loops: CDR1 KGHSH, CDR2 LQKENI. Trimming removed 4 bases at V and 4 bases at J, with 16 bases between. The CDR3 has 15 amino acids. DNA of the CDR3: TGTGCCAGCTCACTACAGGGCATGTTTAGCTATGGCTACACCTTC. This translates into CASSLQGMFSYGYTF.

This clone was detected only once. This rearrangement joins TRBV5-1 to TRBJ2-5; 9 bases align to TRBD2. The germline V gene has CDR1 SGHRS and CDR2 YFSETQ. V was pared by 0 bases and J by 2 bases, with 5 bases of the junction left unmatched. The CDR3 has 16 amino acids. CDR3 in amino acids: CASSLAIAGGQETQYF. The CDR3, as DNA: TGCGCCAGCAGCTTGGCGATTGCGGGGGGGCAAGAGACCCAGTACTTC.

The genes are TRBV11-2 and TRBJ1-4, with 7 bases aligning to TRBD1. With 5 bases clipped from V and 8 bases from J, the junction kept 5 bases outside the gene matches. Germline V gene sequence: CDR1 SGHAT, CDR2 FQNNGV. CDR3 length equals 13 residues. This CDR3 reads CASSRGLGEKLFF. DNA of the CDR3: TGTGCCAGCAGCAGGGGGCTCGGGGAAAAACTGTTTTTT.

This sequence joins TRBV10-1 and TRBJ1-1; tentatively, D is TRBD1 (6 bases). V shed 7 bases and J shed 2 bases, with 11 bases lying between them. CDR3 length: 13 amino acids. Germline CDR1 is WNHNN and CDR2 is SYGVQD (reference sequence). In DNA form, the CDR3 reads TGCGCCAGCAAACAGGGACCAAACACTGAAGCTTTCTTT. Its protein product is CASKQGPNTEAFF.

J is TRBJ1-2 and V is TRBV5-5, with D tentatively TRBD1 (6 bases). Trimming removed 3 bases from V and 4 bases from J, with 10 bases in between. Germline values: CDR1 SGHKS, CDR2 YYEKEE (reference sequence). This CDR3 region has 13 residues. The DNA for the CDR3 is TGTGCCAGCAGCTCCGGACAGTTCTATGGCTACACCTTC. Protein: CASSSGQFYGYTF.

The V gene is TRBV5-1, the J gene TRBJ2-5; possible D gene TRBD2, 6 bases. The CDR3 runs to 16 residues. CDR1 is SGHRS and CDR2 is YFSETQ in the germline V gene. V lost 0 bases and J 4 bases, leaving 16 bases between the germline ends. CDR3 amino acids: CASSLGSGGQGETQYF. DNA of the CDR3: TGCGCCAGCAGCTTGGGTAGCGGAGGCCAGGGAGAGACCCAGTACTTC.

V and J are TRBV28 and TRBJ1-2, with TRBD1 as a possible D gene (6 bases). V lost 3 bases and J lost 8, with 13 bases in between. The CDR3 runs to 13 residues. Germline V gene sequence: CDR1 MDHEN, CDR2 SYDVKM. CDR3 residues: CASSFLQGVGYTF. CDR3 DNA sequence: TGTGCCAGCAGTTTTCTACAGGGAGTCGGCTACACCTTC.

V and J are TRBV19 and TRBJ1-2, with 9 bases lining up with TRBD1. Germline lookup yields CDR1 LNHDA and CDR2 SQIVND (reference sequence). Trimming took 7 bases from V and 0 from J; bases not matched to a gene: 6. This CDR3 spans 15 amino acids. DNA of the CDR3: TGTGCCAGTATTGGTGGGACAGGGACTAACTATGGCTACACCTTC. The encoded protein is CASIGGTGTNYGYTF.